Each of the 19 T cell receptor beta chains below was sequenced from the same sample in a study of cytomegalovirus exposure and HLA in healthy donors. Primers for the PCR totalled 60 Vbeta and 13 Jbeta. Some clones are missing from TCRdb's copy, which holds only in-frame ones; the method was immunoSEQ multiplex PCR. This sample has around 160,000 clones, with 60% to 80% found just once. The sequenced material came from PBMCs. These receptors came from a man aged 50 to 60 in good health and CMV-seropositive.

J is TRBJ1-2 and V is TRBV15, with 7 bases fitting TRBD1. Germline V gene data show CDR1 as LNHNV and CDR2 as YYDKDF (reference sequence). With 3 bases clipped from V and 6 bases from J, the junction kept 7 bases outside the gene matches. This CDR3 comprises 14 residues. The CDR3 protein is CATSSGTRGHGYTF. The CDR3 DNA follows: TGTGCCACCAGCAGCGGGACAAGGGGGCATGGCTACACCTTC.

V usage is TRBV19 and J usage is TRBJ2-3; 9 bases agree with TRBD2. V shed 3 bases, J shed 5 bases, and the junction held 12 bases outside the gene matches. The germline gives CDR1 LNHDA, CDR2 SQIVND (reference sequence). The CDR3 totals 17 residues. The CDR3 DNA reads TGTGCCAGTAGTATCGGGGTCGGGAGCGGGGGGAGAGATACGCAGTATTTT. Translating gives CASSIGVGSGGRDTQYF. The full variable domain, with the rest looked up from reference TRBV19 and TRBJ2-3, is DGGITQSPKYLFRKEGQNVTLSCEQNLNHDAMYWYRQDPGQGLRLIYYSQIVNDFQKGDIAEGYSVSREKKESFPLTVTSAQKNPTAFYLCASSIGVGSGGRDTQYFGPGTRLTVL.

This clone appeared once. V gene TRBV4-2 combines with J gene TRBJ2-1; 10 bases map to TRBD2. CDR1 and CDR2 from the germline V gene are LGHNA and YNFKEQ. The V and J ends lost 3 bases and 6 bases, in that order; junction bases with no gene match: 11. There are 17 residues in the CDR3. The CDR3 is CASSQFQRGGGGNEQFF. The CDR3 DNA follows: TGTGCCAGCAGCCAGTTCCAGCGGGGGGGCGGCGGCAATGAGCAGTTCTTC.

The chain uses TRBV7-2 and TRBJ1-2; D not resolved. This CDR3 is 12 amino acids long. Per germline, CDR1 SGHTA and CDR2 FQGNSA. Trimming left V 1 base short and J 5 bases short, with 5 bases between. Here the CDR3 reads CASSLVGYGYTF. In DNA form, the CDR3 reads TGTGCCAGCAGCTTAGTCGGTTATGGCTACACCTTC.

The chain combines TRBV7-2 with TRBJ1-4; TRBD1 matches at 7 bases. The CDR3 length is 16 residues. Germline CDR1 reads SGHTA; CDR2 reads FQGNSA. V shed 0 bases and J 7 bases; nucleotides not matched to a gene: 8. CDR3 DNA: TGTGCCAGCAGCTTAGCAGGAGGGGGCGACGGTGAAAAACTGTTTTTT. It translates to CASSLAGGGDGEKLFF.

This clone was observed a few times. This chain joins TRBV7-2 and TRBJ1-2; unclear D gene. Trimming cost V 0 bases and J 4 bases, with 12 bases left between them. Germline-derived CDR1 and CDR2 are SGHTA and FQGNSA. The CDR3 spans 15 residues. CDR3: CASSLALGSRYGYTF. Here the CDR3 DNA reads TGTGCCAGCAGCTTAGCGCTCGGGTCACGCTATGGCTACACCTTC.

As to this clone: The identical CDR3 is also encoded by other nucleotide sequences in the sample. The chain employs TRBV6-4 and TRBJ1-5, with D maybe TRBD1 (6 bases). The CDR3 covers 13 residues. Germline V gene lookup returns CDR1 MRHNA and CDR2 SNTAGT. V lost 4 bases and J 6 bases, leaving 10 bases between the germline ends. The CDR3 reads CASSGGPAQPQHF. CDR3 nucleotide sequence: TGTGCCAGCAGTGGGGGGCCGGCTCAGCCCCAGCATTTT.

In DNA form, the CDR3 reads TGTGCCAGCAGCCCGGGACTAGCGGGAGATACGCAGTATTTT. As protein: CASSPGLAGDTQYF. V usage is TRBV7-3 and J usage is TRBJ2-3; TRBD2 matches 12 bases. The CDR3 totals 14 residues. Germline assignment: CDR1 SGHTA and CDR2 FQGTGA. V was clipped by 5 bases and J by 5 bases; unmatched bases: 2.

The chain recombines TRBV14 with TRBJ2-3; D call uncertain. CDR1 is SGHDN and CDR2 is FVKESK in the germline V gene. The CDR3 loop spans 12 amino acids. V gave up 8 bases and J gave up 2 bases, with 8 bases separating them. The DNA for the CDR3 is TGTGCCAGCCGAGGAATCACAGATACGCAGTATTTT. This sequence encodes CASRGITDTQYF.

The chain recombines TRBV5-4 with TRBJ1-4; 12 positions match TRBD1. With V trimmed by 5 bases and J by 5 bases, 19 bases remained unmatched. This CDR3 region has 20 residues. CDR1 is SGHNT, CDR2 YYREEE, per germline (reference sequence). CDR3 DNA: TGTGCCAGCAGATTTTTCCCCGGGACAGGGGGCGCCGAGGCCAATGAAAAACTGTTTTTT. Amino acids: CASRFFPGTGGAEANEKLFF.

This clone was seen a handful of times. The chain links TRBV6-6 to TRBJ2-3; D may be TRBD1 (5 bases). CDR1 MNHNY and CDR2 SVGAGI come from the germline V gene (reference sequence). V dropped 5 bases and J dropped 4 bases, with 19 bases sitting between them. This CDR3 contains 16 residues. The DNA of the CDR3 is TGTGCCAGCAGTGCAGGGCAGACTTTTCTGGCAGATACGCAGTATTTT. Amino acid sequence: CASSAGQTFLADTQYF.

Concerning this clone itself: The sample contains more than one DNA sequence encoding this CDR3. The chain carries TRBV10-2 and TRBJ1-5, with 8 bases that match TRBD1. The CDR3 extends over 13 amino acids. The V and J ends lost 6 bases and 7 bases, in that order; junction bases with no gene match: 5. Germline CDR1 is WSHSY and CDR2 is SAAADI. The CDR3 DNA is TGCGCCAGCAGCGGACAGGGTGGCCAGCCCCAGCATTTT. Protein product: CASSGQGGQPQHF.

The chain recombines TRBV5-1 with TRBJ1-4, with D perhaps TRBD1 (6 bases). The CDR3 has 16 amino acids. Germline-derived CDR1 and CDR2 are SGHRS and YFSETQ. V gave up 5 bases and J gave up 8 bases, with 22 bases separating them. This CDR3 is CASRGQGSFSGEKLFF. The DNA of the CDR3 is TGCGCCAGCAGAGGGCAGGGGTCCTTCTCAGGGGAAAAACTGTTTTTT.

Here the CDR3 reads CAILNDQGPVGDTQYF. The CDR3 DNA reads as TGTGCCATCCTCAATGATCAGGGGCCGGTTGGAGATACGCAGTATTTT. The V gene is TRBV10-3, the J gene TRBJ2-3; a weak D match, TRBD1 (6 bases). The V and J ends lost 8 bases and 5 bases respectively, with 23 bases between them. CDR1 and CDR2 (germline): ENHRY, SYGVKD. The CDR3 has 16 residues.

The chain joins TRBV6-5 to TRBJ1-1; D not resolved. The CDR3 spans 15 residues. The V and J ends lost 4 bases and 1 base respectively, with 13 bases between them. CDR1 is MNHEY and CDR2 is SVGAGI in the germline V gene. The CDR3 sequence is CASSFPGGWNTEAFF. The CDR3 bases are TGTGCCAGCAGTTTCCCAGGAGGTTGGAACACTGAAGCTTTCTTT.

This clone was counted only a few times. This sequence joins TRBV13 and TRBJ2-7; D may be TRBD2 (6 bases). CDR3 length equals 15 residues. CDR1 and CDR2 from the germline V gene are PRHDT and FYEKMQ (reference sequence). Trimming removed 6 bases from V and 0 bases from J, with 15 bases in between. The CDR3 nucleotides read TGTGCCAGCAGTCCCCCGAGCGGGTTCTCCTACGAGCAGTACTTC. Amino acids: CASSPPSGFSYEQYF.

This chain uses TRBV7-8 with TRBJ2-3; D perhaps matches TRBD1 (5 bases). The CDR3 has 16 residues. Germline lookup yields CDR1 SGHVS and CDR2 FQNEAQ. V dropped 1 base and J dropped 1 base, with 12 bases sitting between them. CDR3 loop: CASSLEIRVGTDTQYF. The CDR3 nucleotides read TGTGCCAGCAGCTTAGAGATCAGGGTTGGCACAGATACGCAGTATTTT.

The V gene is TRBV6-1, the J gene TRBJ2-3; 14 nucleotides line up with TRBD2. The CDR3 loop spans 14 amino acids. The J segment lost 4 bases and the V segment lost 8 bases, leaving 2 bases of the junction unmatched. Germline CDR1 and CDR2: MNHNS and SASEGT. CDR3 nucleotides: TGTGCCAGCGGACTAGCGGGGGGATCAGATACGCAGTATTTT. It codes for CASGLAGGSDTQYF.

The DNA of the CDR3 is TGCAGCGTTGAAGGTCCCGCTATGACCTTACGGGTCGGCGAGCAGTACGTC. Translated: CSVEGPAMTLRVGEQYV. This chain links TRBV29-1 with TRBJ2-7; D gene ambiguous. V was clipped by 1 base and J by 6 bases, with 25 bases between them. Per the germline V gene, CDR1 is SQVTM and CDR2 is ANQGSEA. The CDR3 sequence is 17 residues long.